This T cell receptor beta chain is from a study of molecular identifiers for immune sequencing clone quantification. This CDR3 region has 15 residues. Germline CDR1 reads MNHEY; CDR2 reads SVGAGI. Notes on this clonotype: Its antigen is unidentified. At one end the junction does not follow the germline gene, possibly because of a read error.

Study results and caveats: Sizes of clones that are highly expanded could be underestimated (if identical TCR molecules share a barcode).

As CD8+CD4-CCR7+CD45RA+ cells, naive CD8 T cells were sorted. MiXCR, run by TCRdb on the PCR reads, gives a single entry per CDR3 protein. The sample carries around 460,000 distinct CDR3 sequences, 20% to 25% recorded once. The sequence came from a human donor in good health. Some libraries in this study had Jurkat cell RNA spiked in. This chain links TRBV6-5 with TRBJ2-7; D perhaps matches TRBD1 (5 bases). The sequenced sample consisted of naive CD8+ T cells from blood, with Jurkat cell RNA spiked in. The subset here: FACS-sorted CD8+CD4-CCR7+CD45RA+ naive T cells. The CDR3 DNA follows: TGTACCAGCAGTTACTCGGCAGGGAACACCTACGAGCAGTACTTC. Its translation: CTSSYSAGNTYEQYF.